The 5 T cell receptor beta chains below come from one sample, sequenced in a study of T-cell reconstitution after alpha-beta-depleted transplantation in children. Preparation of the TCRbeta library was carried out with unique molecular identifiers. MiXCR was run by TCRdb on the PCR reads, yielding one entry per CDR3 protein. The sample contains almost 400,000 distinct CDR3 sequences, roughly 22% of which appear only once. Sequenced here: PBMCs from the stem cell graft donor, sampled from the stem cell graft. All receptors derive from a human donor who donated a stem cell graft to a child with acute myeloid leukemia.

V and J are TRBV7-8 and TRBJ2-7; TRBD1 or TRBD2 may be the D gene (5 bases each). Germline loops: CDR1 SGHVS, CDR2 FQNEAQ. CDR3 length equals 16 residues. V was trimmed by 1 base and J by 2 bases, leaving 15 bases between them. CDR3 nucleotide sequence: TGTGCCAGCAGCTTAGGAGCTCAGGGACCCACCTACGAGCAGTACTTC. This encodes CASSLGAQGPTYEQYF.

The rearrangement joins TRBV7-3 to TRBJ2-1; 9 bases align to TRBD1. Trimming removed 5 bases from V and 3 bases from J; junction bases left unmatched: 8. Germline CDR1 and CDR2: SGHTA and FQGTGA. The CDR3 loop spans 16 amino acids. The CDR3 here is CASSPGQGMIYNEQFF. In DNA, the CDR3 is TGTGCCAGCAGCCCCGGACAGGGGATGATCTACAATGAGCAGTTCTTC.

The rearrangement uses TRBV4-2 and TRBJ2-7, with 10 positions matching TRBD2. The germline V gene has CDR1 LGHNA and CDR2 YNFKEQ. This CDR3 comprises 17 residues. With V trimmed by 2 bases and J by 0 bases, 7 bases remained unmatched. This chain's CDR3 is CASSQFLGLAVSYEQYF. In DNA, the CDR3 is TGTGCCAGCAGCCAATTCTTAGGACTAGCGGTCTCCTACGAGCAGTACTTC.

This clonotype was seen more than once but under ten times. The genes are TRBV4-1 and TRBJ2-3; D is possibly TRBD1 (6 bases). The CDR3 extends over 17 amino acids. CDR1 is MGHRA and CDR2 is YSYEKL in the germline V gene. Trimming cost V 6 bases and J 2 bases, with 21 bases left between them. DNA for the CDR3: TGCGCCAGCAGGCCCACAGGGAATAGAGCGATCACAGATACGCAGTATTTT. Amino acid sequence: CASRPTGNRAITDTQYF.

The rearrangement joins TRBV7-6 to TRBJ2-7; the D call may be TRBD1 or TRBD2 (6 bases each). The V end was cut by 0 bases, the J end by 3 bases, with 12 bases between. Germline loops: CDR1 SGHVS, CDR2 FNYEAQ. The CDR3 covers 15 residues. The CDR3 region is CASSLAGGRGYEQYF. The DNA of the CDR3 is TGTGCCAGCAGCTTAGCGGGAGGCAGGGGCTACGAGCAGTACTTC.